The 13 T cell receptor beta chains given below trace back to one sample, sequenced in a study of T cells in Graves' hyperthyroidism and ophthalmopathy (dated by TCRdb to the late 2010s). Library preparation used multiplex PCR. The reads were generated on an Illumina HiSeq 2000. TCR beta CDR3 regions were amplified from RNA transcripts. The first round of RT-PCR for the TCR CDR3 was performed with the HTBI primer set and the Qiagen OneStep RT-PCR kit. TCRdb applied fastp at Q25 and MiXCR to the public reads, then kept only in-frame beta chains. Each CDR3 protein gets just one entry, which takes the most common genes and DNA from the rows behind it. This sample gives 380,000 or so distinct CDR3 sequences in total; 15% to 20% of them show up just once. The ten largest make up about 3.7% of the sample. Sequenced material: blood. Receptors originate from a woman younger than 35 with Graves' hyperthyroidism.

At least ten counts were recorded for this clonotype. The CDR3 DNA is TGCAGTGCTAGGAAGCCTGGGATGGACACTGAAGCTTTCTTT. Translating it yields CSARKPGMDTEAFF. The V gene is TRBV20-1, the J gene TRBJ1-1; no definite D call. V was shortened by 3 bases and J by 3 bases, with 14 bases between the two germline ends. The germline gives CDR1 DFQATT, CDR2 SNEGSKA (reference sequence). The CDR3 consists of 14 residues.

This clonotype was recorded many times. The rearrangement joins TRBV2 to TRBJ1-1, with a possible D match to TRBD1 (6 bases). The CDR3 has 14 amino acids. V dropped 4 bases and J dropped 0 bases, with 9 bases sitting between them. Germline V gene sequence: CDR1 SNHLY, CDR2 FYNNEI. The CDR3 sequence is CASSARTVNTEAFF. The DNA for the CDR3 is TGTGCCAGCAGTGCTAGGACAGTGAACACTGAAGCTTTCTTT.

This clonotype was counted many times. The genes are TRBV2 and TRBJ1-3; 7 bases map to TRBD1. Trimming at V came to 4 bases and at J to 2 bases, leaving 5 bases not matched to a gene. This CDR3 has 15 residues. CDR1 and CDR2 from the germline V gene are SNHLY and FYNNEI. CDR3 residues: CASSGPQGPGNTIYF. In DNA form, the CDR3 reads TGTGCCAGCAGTGGGCCACAGGGGCCTGGAAACACCATATATTTT.

This clonotype has just a few counts. The chain couples TRBV5-1 to TRBJ1-5, with a tentative D call TRBD1 (5 bases). The length of the CDR3 is 15 residues. The V and J ends lost 4 bases and 3 bases respectively, with 14 bases between them. From germline, CDR1 is SGHRS and CDR2 YFSETQ. The CDR3 bases are TGCGCCAGCAGCCCGGGGACGAGCCTCAATCAGCCCCAGCATTTT. This encodes CASSPGTSLNQPQHF.

To note about this clonotype: A much larger clone differs from this one at a single base, so this may be a read error. No conserved phenylalanine or tryptophan ends this CDR3, so it is likely a read error. This chain joins TRBV5-6 and TRBJ2-7; 7 nucleotides line up with TRBD1. The V and J ends lost 5 bases and 3 bases, in that order; junction bases with no gene match: 8. Per the germline V gene, CDR1 is SGHDT and CDR2 is YYEEEE. CDR3 size: 14 residues. In DNA, the CDR3 is TGTGCCAGCAGGAGTGACAGGGTTGGCTACGAGCAGTACTAC. This encodes CASRSDRVGYEQYY.

This clonotype was recorded a few times. One end of the junction is discordant with germline, which a read error may explain. The V call is TRBV12-3 or TRBV12-4, the J call TRBJ1-2; the D gene is possibly TRBD1 (6 bases). The CDR3 has 16 residues. The CDR3 DNA follows: TGTGCCAGCACCCCTACCGGGGACATGCGAGACTATGGTTACACCTTC. It encodes CASTPTGDMRDYGYTF.

About this clonotype itself: A much bigger clone sits one base away, suggesting this may be a read error. This chain uses TRBV29-1 with TRBJ2-7; D possibly matches TRBD1 or TRBD2 (5 bases each). The germline V and J ends were trimmed by 2 bases and 6 bases, with 23 bases remaining between them. The CDR3 extends over 16 amino acids. Germline lookup yields CDR1 SQVTM and CDR2 ANQGSEA. As DNA, the CDR3 is TGCAGCGTTGAACACGTGCGAGGGGTAGTAGGAGGCGAGCAGTACTTC. It yields the protein CSVEHVRGVVGGEQYF.

This clonotype occurred a few times. The chain uses TRBV11-1 and TRBJ2-2; D is unclear. The CDR3 is made up of 15 amino acids. Trimming pared 5 bases from V and 0 bases from J, leaving 10 bases between. Germline V lookup: CDR1 SGHAT, CDR2 FQDESV (reference sequence). CDR3: CASSPGITNTGELFF. The CDR3 DNA reads as TGTGCCAGCAGCCCCGGAATCACGAACACCGGGGAGCTGTTTTTT. Variable domain in full (rest from reference TRBV11-1 and TRBJ2-2): EAEVAQSPRYKITEKSQAVAFWCDPISGHATLYWYRQILGQGPELLVQFQDESVVDDSQLPKDRFSAERLKGVDSTLKIQPAELGDSAMYLCASSPGITNTGELFFGEGSRLTVL.

This clonotype has only one observation. The rearrangement links TRBV6-2 or TRBV6-3 to TRBJ1-2; possible D gene TRBD1, 6 bases. V shed 6 bases and J shed 4 bases, with 9 bases lying between them. There are 12 residues in the CDR3. The germline CDR1 and CDR2 sequences are MNHEY and SVGEGT. The CDR3 sequence is CASRQGSYGYTF. The CDR3 DNA reads TGTGCCAGCAGACAGGGTTCCTATGGCTACACCTTC.

The table lists this clonotype with many counts. The chain carries TRBV20-1 and TRBJ2-7; 8 bases are a match to TRBD1. Looked up from germline, CDR1 is DFQATT and CDR2 is SNEGSKA (reference sequence). This CDR3 spans 14 amino acids. V was pared by 6 bases and J by 3 bases, with 10 bases of the junction left unmatched. The CDR3 nucleotides read TGCAGTGCCGGCGAGACAGGGGCGGTCTACGAGCAGTACTTC. This encodes CSAGETGAVYEQYF.

This clonotype occurred many times. The rearrangement joins TRBV7-2 to TRBJ2-5, with unresolved D. Per germline, CDR1 SGHTA and CDR2 FQGNSA. Deletions cut 4 bases from V and 8 bases from J, with 14 bases between. The CDR3 has 13 amino acids. The CDR3 spells CASSSHTPSTQYF. The CDR3 coding sequence is TGTGCCAGCAGCTCCCATACCCCAAGTACCCAGTACTTC. The full variable domain, in which reference TRBV7-2 and TRBJ2-5 provide the parts outside the CDR3, is GAGVSQSPSNKVTEKGKDVELRCDPISGHTALYWYRQSLGQGLEFLIYFQGNSAPDKSGLPSDRFSAERTGGSVSTLTIQRTQQEDSAVYLCASSSHTPSTQYFGPGTRLLVL.

This clonotype was detected many times. The genes are TRBV25-1 and TRBJ2-5; D not certain. The CDR3 is 11 residues long. Per germline, CDR1 MGHDK and CDR2 SYGVNS. Trimming removed 2 bases from V and 9 bases from J, with 7 bases in between. The CDR3 spells CASSEGDPQYF. In DNA, the CDR3 is TGTGCCAGCAGTGAAGGGGATCCCCAGTACTTC.

This clonotype was observed many times. Compared with germline, one end of the junction differs, possibly owing to a read error. V is TRBV2 and J is TRBJ1-1; the D gene is possibly TRBD1 (6 bases). The CDR3 runs to 14 residues. The germline V gene has CDR1 SNHLY and CDR2 FYNNEI. CDR3 sequence reads: CASSRMRGDVGASF. In DNA form, the CDR3 reads TGTGCCAGCAGTCGGATGAGGGGGGACGTGGGAGCTTCCTTT.